This T cell receptor (beta chain) comes out of a study of cytomegalovirus exposure and HLA in healthy donors. Study findings and constraints: There were reportedly fewer N-insertions in an Asian-associated ancestry cluster than the roughly 670-donor mean, in a later analysis. The likely origin of a cluster of highly shared sequence variants was a sequencing artifact. Productive status was seen about 90% or about 30% of the time for most TCR beta V segments in an earlier analysis.

This clone was counted a few times. Its specificity is not known. This CDR3 comprises 14 residues. CDR1 is LGHNT and CDR2 is FRNRAP in the germline V gene. V shed 2 bases and J 3 bases; nucleotides not matched to a gene: 1. The primer mix had 60 Vbeta and 13 Jbeta primers. Per the authors' pipeline: Later analysis identified tens of millions of unique TCR beta chains, about 12 million shared. Method: immunoSEQ multiplex PCR; TCRdb's copy keeps in-frame clones and lacks some. V and J calls and clone size are as listed in that table; D and trimming were resolved from the DNA. This sample has some 180,000 clones; more than 65% occur once, and the top ten carry about 1.7%.

The clonotype originates from a woman in her twenties or thirties in good health and CMV-seronegative. Source material: PBMCs. V is TRBV12-5 and J is TRBJ1-3, with TRBD1 matching over 7 bases. CDR3 bases: TGTGCTAGTGGTTTGTGGGACAGTGGAAACACCATATATTTT. It codes for CASGLWDSGNTIYF.